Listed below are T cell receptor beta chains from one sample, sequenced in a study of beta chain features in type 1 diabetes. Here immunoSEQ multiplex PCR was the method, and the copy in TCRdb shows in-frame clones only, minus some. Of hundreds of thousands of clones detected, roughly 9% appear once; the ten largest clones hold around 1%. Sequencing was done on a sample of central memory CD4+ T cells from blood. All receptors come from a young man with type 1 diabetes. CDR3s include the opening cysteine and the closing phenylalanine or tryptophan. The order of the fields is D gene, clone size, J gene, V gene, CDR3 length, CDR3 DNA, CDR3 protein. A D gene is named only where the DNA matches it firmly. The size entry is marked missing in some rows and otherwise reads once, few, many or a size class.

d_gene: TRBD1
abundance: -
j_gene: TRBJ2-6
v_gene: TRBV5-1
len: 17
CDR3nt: TGCGCCAGCAGCTTAGAGGACAGGAGCTCTGGGGCCAACGTCCTGACTTTC
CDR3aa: CASSLEDRSSGANVLTF

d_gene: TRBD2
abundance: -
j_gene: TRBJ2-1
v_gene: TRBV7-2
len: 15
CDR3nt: TGTGCCAGCAGCCCTAGCGGGGGGGCCTACAATGAGCAGTTCTTC
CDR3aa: CASSPSGGAYNEQFF

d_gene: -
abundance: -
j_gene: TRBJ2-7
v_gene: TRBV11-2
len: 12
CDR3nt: TGTGCCAGCAGCCGGGACAAAGGCGAGCAGTACTTC
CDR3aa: CASSRDKGEQYF

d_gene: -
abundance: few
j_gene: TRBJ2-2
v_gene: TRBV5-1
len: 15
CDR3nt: TGCGCCAGCAGCTATCCGGGACAGAACACCGGGGAGCTGTTTTTT
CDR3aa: CASSYPGQNTGELFF

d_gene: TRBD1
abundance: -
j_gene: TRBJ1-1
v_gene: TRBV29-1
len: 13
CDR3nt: TGCAGCGGGCAGGGGGCGCGGAACACTGAAGCTTTCTTT
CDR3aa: CSGQGARNTEAFF

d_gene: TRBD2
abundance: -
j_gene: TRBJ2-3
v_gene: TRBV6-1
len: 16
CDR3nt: TGTGCCAGCAGTGCCCGAAGGGGAGGGGGCACAGATACGCAGTATTTT
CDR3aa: CASSARRGGGTDTQYF

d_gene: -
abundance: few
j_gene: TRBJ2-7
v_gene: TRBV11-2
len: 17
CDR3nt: TGTGCCAGCAGCTGGTCATCCGAAGGGTACCTAAGCTACGAGCAGTACTTC
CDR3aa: CASSWSSEGYLSYEQYF

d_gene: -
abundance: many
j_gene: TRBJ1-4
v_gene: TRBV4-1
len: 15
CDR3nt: TGCGCCAGCAGCCAAGATGGCCGGCGGAATGAAAAACTGTTTTTT
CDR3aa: CASSQDGRRNEKLFF

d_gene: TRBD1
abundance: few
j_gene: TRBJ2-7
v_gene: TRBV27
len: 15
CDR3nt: TGTGCCAGCAGTTTTTTACAGGGGGCGCAAGGGGAGCAGTACTTC
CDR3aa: CASSFLQGAQGEQYF

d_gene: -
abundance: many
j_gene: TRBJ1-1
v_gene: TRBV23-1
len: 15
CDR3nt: TGCGCCAGCAGTCAAGGGGCCGGGGAGAACACTGAAGCTTTCTTT
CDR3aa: CASSQGAGENTEAFF

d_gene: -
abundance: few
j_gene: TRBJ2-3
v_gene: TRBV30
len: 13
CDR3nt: TGTGCCTGGAGTGATTCGGGGAGGGATACGCAGTATTTT
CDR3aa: CAWSDSGRDTQYF

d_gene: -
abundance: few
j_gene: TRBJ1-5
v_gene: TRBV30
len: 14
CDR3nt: TGTGCCTATGGAACAGGCTCAGCTAATCAGCCCCAGCATTTT
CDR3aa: CAYGTGSANQPQHF

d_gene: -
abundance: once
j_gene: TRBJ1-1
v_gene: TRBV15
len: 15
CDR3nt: TGTGCCACCAGCAGAGAGTACTTAACAGGGCCTGAAGCTTTCTTT
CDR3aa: CATSREYLTGPEAFF

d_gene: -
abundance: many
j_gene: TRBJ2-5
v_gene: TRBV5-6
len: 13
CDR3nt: TGTGCCAGCACCTCCGGCCCCAAAGAGACCCAGTACTTC
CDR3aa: CASTSGPKETQYF

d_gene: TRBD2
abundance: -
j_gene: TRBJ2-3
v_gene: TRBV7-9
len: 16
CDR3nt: TGTGCCAGCAGCGACACTAGCGGGGGACGCACAGATACGCAGTATTTT
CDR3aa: CASSDTSGGRTDTQYF

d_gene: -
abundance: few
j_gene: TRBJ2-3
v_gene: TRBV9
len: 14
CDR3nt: TGTGCCAGCAGTCTTAAGCGAGATTCCGGCACGCAGTATTTT
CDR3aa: CASSLKRDSGTQYF

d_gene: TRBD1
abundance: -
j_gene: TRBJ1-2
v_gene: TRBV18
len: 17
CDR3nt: TGTGCCAGCTCACCCGGGACAGGGAGGGGATCTAACTATGGCTACACCTTC
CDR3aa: CASSPGTGRGSNYGYTF

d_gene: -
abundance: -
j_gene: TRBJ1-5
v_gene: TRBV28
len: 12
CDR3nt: TGTGCCACTTCGAGGGGTAACCAGCCCCAGCATTTT
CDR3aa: CATSRGNQPQHF

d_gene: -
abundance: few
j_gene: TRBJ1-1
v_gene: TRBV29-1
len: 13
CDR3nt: TGCAGCGCTGTGGGGGGGGAGTCAAATGAAGCTTTCTTT
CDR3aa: CSAVGGESNEAFF

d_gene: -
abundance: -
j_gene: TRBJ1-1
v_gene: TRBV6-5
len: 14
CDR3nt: TGTGCCAGCAGAGAGGGACTCATGAACACTGAAGCTTTCTTT
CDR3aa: CASREGLMNTEAFF

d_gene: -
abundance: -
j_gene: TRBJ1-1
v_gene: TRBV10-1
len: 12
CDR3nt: TGCGCCAGCAGTACGGGGAACACTGAAGCTTTCTTT
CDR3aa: CASSTGNTEAFF

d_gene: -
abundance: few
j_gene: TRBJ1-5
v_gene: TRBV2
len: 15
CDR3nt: TGTGCCAGCAGTGGATACGGCAGGGTAGGTCAGCCCCAGCATTTT
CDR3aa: CASSGYGRVGQPQHF

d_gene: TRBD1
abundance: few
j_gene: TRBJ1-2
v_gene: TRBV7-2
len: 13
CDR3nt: TGTGCCAGCAACCCTGGACAGGCTTATGGCTACACCTTC
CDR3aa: CASNPGQAYGYTF

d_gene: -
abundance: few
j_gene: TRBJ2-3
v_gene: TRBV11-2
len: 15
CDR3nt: TGTGCCAGCAGCCTAGAGGGGGGGCGGTCAGATACGCAGTATTTT
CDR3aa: CASSLEGGRSDTQYF

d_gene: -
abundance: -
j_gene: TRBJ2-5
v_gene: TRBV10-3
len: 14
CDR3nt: TGTGCCATCAGTGAGAAAGGAGAGTCCGAGACCCAGTACTTC
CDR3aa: CAISEKGESETQYF

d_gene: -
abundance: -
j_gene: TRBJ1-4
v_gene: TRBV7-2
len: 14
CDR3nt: TGTGCCAGCAGCAAAAAGGGGACTAATGAAAAACTGTTTTTT
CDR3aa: CASSKKGTNEKLFF

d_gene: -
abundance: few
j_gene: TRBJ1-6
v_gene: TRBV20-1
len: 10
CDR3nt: TGCAGTGCTAATCGTTCACCCCTCCACTTT
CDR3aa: CSANRSPLHF

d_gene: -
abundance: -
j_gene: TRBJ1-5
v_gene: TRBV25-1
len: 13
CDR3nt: TGTGCCAGCAGTTCACGGGGGTATCAGCCCCAGCATTTT
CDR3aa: CASSSRGYQPQHF

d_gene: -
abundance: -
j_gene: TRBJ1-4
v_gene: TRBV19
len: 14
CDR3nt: TGTGCCAGTAGGCCTCCGGGGGCGAATGAAAAACTGTTTTTT
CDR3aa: CASRPPGANEKLFF

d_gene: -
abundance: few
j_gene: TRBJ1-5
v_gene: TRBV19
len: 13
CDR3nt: TGTGCCAGTAGATACAGGGCCAATCAGCCCCAGCATTTT
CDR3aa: CASRYRANQPQHF

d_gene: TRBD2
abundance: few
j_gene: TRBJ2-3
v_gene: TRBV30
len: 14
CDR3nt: TGTGCCTGGAGTGTTCGACTAGCTCGGGATACGCAGTATTTT
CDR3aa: CAWSVRLARDTQYF

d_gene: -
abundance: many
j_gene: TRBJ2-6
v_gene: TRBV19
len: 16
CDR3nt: TGTGCCAGTAGCCACCCCGCCAAGGACGGGGCCAACGTCCTGACTTTC
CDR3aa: CASSHPAKDGANVLTF

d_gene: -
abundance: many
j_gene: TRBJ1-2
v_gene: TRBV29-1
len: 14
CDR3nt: TGCAGCGTTGAAGAACCCGGGAACTACTATGGCTACACCTTC
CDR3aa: CSVEEPGNYYGYTF

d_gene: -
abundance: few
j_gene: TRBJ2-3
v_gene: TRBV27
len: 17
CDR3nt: TGTGCCAGCAGTTTAGTCGGGGGCGGGGACGCCACAGATACGCAGTATTTT
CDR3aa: CASSLVGGGDATDTQYF

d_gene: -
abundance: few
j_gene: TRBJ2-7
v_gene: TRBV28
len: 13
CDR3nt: TGTGCCAGCAGCCAGGGAAGCTCCTACGAGCAGTACTTC
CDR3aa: CASSQGSSYEQYF

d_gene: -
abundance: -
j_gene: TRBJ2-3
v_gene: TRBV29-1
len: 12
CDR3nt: TGCAGCGTTAAGGAGGCAACAGATACGCAGTATTTT
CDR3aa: CSVKEATDTQYF

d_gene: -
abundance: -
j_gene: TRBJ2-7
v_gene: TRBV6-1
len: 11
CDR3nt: TGTGCCTACGGGGAGGAATACGAGCAGTACTTC
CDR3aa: CAYGEEYEQYF

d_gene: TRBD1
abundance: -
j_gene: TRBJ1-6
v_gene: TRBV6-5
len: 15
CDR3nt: TGTGCCAGCAGTCGTTTGGACAGGGCCAATTCACCCCTCCACTTT
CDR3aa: CASSRLDRANSPLHF

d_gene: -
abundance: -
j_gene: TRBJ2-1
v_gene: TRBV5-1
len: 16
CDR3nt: TGTGCCAGCAGCCCGGACACCGGGAGCTCCTACAATGAGCAGTTCTTC
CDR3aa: CASSPDTGSSYNEQFF

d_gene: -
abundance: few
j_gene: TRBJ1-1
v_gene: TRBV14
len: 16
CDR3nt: TGTGCCAGCAGCCAAGTGTACCGTCCGTTCGACACTGAAGCTTTCTTT
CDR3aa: CASSQVYRPFDTEAFF

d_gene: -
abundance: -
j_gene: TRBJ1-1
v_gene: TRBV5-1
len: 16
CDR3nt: TGCGCCAGCAGCTTGGAACCGGGACGGGGGAACACTGAAGCTTTCTTT
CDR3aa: CASSLEPGRGNTEAFF

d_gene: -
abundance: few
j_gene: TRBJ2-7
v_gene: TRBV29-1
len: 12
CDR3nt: TGCAGCGTTCTCGGACAGACCTACGAGCAGTACTTC
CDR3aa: CSVLGQTYEQYF

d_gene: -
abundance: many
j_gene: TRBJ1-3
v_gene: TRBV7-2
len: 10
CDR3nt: TGTGCCAGCAGTGGAAACACCATATATTTT
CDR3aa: CASSGNTIYF

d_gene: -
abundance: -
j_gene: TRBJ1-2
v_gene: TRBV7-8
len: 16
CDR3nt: TGTGCCAGCAGCCGTAATGGTGGCACCGCTAACTATGGCTACACCTTC
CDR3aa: CASSRNGGTANYGYTF

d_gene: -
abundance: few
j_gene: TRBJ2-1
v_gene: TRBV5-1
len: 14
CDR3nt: TGCGCCAGCAGCGGGCTTGAGGCCTACAATGAGCAGTTCTTC
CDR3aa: CASSGLEAYNEQFF

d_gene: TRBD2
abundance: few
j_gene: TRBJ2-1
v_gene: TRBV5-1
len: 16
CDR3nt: TGCGCCAGCAGCTCACTAGCGGGGGGAGCGTACAATGAGCAGTTCTTC
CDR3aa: CASSSLAGGAYNEQFF

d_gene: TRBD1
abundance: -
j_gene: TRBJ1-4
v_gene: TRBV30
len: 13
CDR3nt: TGTGCCCCCAAGGGACAGGGAAGCGAAAAACTGTTTTTT
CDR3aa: CAPKGQGSEKLFF

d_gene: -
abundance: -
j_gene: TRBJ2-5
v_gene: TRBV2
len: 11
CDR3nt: TGTGCCAGCAGTGAACGAGAGACCCAGTACTTC
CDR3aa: CASSERETQYF

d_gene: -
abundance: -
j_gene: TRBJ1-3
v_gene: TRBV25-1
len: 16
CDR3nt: TGTGCCAGCAGTGAATCTGGGGGAAGGGCTGGAAACACCATATATTTT
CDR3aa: CASSESGGRAGNTIYF

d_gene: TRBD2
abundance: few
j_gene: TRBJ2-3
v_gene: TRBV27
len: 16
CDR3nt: TGTGCCAGCAGTTCGGGACTAGCGGGGGCCACAGATACGCAGTATTTT
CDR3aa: CASSSGLAGATDTQYF

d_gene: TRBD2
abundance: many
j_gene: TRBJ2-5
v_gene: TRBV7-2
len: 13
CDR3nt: TGTGCCAGCAGCGCGACTAGCGGGGAGACCCAGTACTTC
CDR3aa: CASSATSGETQYF

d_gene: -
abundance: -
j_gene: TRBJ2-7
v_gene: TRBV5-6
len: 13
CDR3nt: TGTGCCAGCAGCTTTGGGCGGGTCTACGAGCAGTACTTC
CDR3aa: CASSFGRVYEQYF

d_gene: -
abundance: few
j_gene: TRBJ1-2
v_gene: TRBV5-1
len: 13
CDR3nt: TGCGCCAGCACGGTGGACAGTGTCTATGGCTACACCTTC
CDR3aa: CASTVDSVYGYTF

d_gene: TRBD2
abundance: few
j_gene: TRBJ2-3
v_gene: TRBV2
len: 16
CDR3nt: TGTGCCAGCAGATGGCGGAGCGGGGGGACCGAAGATACGCAGTATTTT
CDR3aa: CASRWRSGGTEDTQYF

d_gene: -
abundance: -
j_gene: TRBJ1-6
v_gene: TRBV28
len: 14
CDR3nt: TGTGCCAGCAGGTTCTCAGCCACCGCTTCACCCCTCCACTTT
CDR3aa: CASRFSATASPLHF

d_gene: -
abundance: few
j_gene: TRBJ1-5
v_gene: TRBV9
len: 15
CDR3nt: TGTGCCAGCAGCGTAGGTTGGAATAGCAATCAGCCCCAGCATTTT
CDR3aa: CASSVGWNSNQPQHF

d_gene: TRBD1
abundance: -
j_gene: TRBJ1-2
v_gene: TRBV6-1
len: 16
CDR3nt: TGTGCCAGCAGTGTAGACTCCGGGACAGGGAACTATGGCTACACCTTC
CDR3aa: CASSVDSGTGNYGYTF

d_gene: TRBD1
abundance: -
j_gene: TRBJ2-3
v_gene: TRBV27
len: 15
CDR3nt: TGTGCCAGCAGTTTAGGACAGGGTAGTCCAGATACGCAGTATTTT
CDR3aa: CASSLGQGSPDTQYF

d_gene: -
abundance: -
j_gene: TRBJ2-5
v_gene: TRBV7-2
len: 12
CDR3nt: TGTGCCAGCAGCTTAGAAGCCGAGACCCAGTACTTC
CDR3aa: CASSLEAETQYF